A single sample gave rise to the 20 T cell receptor beta chains below, sequenced in a study of blood T cell repertoires in COVID-19. Produced via immunoSEQ multiplex PCR; TCRdb's table is partial and in-frame only. This table holds 75,000 to 90,000 clones, 60% to 80% found once. The source material was peripheral blood. The receptors were gathered from a man between 60 and 75 years old with COVID-19, enrolled during active disease.

The CDR3 reads CASSLVGVAEAFF. The CDR3 region has the DNA TGTGCCAGCAGCTTAGTCGGGGTCGCTGAAGCTTTCTTT. This chain uses TRBV7-2 with TRBJ1-1; no firm D call. The CDR3 covers 13 residues. With 1 base removed from V and 6 bases from J, the gap between germline ends came to 9 bases. Germline loops: CDR1 SGHTA, CDR2 FQGNSA.

This clone was seen once. V and J are TRBV11-2 and TRBJ2-5; 10 bases are a match to TRBD1. Germline assignment: CDR1 SGHAT and CDR2 FQNNGV. Trimming at V came to 1 base and at J to 10 bases, leaving 9 bases not matched to a gene. The CDR3 contains 15 residues. The CDR3 region is CASSLGQGAVGVQYF. The CDR3, as DNA: TGTGCCAGCAGCTTAGGACAGGGGGCAGTGGGAGTCCAGTACTTC.

This clone ranks as large (0.1 to 1%). The genes are TRBV27 and TRBJ1-4; D remains ambiguous. V shed 2 bases and J shed 5 bases, with 12 bases lying between them. Per germline, CDR1 MNHEY and CDR2 SMNVEV (reference sequence). The CDR3 has 15 amino acids. The CDR3 sequence is CASSLPGAPNEKLFF. The CDR3 bases are TGTGCCAGCAGTTTACCGGGAGCACCAAATGAAAAACTGTTTTTT.

This clone was observed once. The chain combines TRBV7-9 with TRBJ2-7; tentatively, D is TRBD1 (6 bases). From germline, CDR1 is SEHNR and CDR2 FQNEAQ (reference sequence). V was trimmed by 3 bases and J by 1 base, leaving 13 bases between them. The CDR3 extends over 15 amino acids. The CDR3 sequence is CASSLVAQGSYEQYF. The CDR3 nucleotides are TGTGCCAGCAGCTTGGTGGCACAGGGATCCTACGAGCAGTACTTC.

This clone occurred once. The chain couples TRBV13 to TRBJ1-2; D is uncertain. Per the germline V gene, CDR1 is PRHDT and CDR2 is FYEKMQ (reference sequence). This CDR3 is built from 13 residues. Trimming stripped 0 bases from V and 2 bases from J, with 4 bases between. The CDR3 DNA sequence: TGTGCCAGCAGCTTAGGCAGAAACTATGGCTACACCTTC. Its translation is CASSLGRNYGYTF. The full variable domain, with the rest looked up from reference TRBV13 and TRBJ1-2, is AAGVIQSPRHLIKEKRETATLKCYPIPRHDTVYWYQQGPGQDPQFLISFYEKMQSDKGSIPDRFSAQQFSDYHSELNMSSLELGDSALYFCASSLGRNYGYTFGSGTRLTVV.

This clone has a handful of counts. The chain couples TRBV7-2 to TRBJ2-3; maybe TRBD1 (7 bases). Trimming took 2 bases from V and 6 from J, leaving 21 bases between them. Germline values: CDR1 SGHTA, CDR2 FQGNSA. This CDR3 is built from 17 residues. The CDR3 here is CASSLWTGGRTRDTQYF. CDR3 in DNA: TGTGCCAGCAGCTTATGGACAGGTGGGAGGACGAGGGATACGCAGTATTTT.

Only a few counts were recorded for this clone. V usage is TRBV9 and J usage is TRBJ1-2; a possible D gene is TRBD1 (5 bases). The germline V and J ends were trimmed by 3 bases and 8 bases, with 8 bases remaining between them. The CDR3 runs to 11 residues. Germline V CDR1 and CDR2: SGDLS, YYNGEE. The CDR3 is CASSDRGGYTF. DNA of the CDR3: TGTGCCAGCAGCGATCGGGGGGGCTACACCTTC.

The chain has TRBV5-1 and TRBJ2-5, with 7 positions matching TRBD1. The germline gives CDR1 SGHRS, CDR2 YFSETQ. V dropped 4 bases and J dropped 1; count of bases not matched to a gene: 4. This CDR3 is 14 amino acids long. This CDR3 is CASSIGTVQETQYF. For the CDR3, the DNA is TGCGCCAGCAGCATCGGGACAGTCCAAGAGACCCAGTACTTC.

In this sample, this clone turned up a few times. The CDR3 bases are TGTGCCAGCAGCTTAAATACGATGGCTGAGCAGTTCTTC. Its translation is CASSLNTMAEQFF. The rearrangement uses TRBV7-8 and TRBJ2-1; no clear D gene. Germline assignment: CDR1 SGHVS and CDR2 FQNEAQ. Deletions cut 2 bases from V and 9 bases from J, with 11 bases between. This CDR3 has 13 amino acids. Complete variable domain (other parts from reference TRBV7-8 and TRBJ2-1): GAGVSQSPRYKVAKRGQDVALRCDPISGHVSLFWYQQALGQGPEFLTYFQNEAQLDKSGLPSDRFFAERPEGSVSTLKIQRTQQEDSAVYLCASSLNTMAEQFFGPGTRLTVL.

This sequence joins TRBV12-3 or TRBV12-4 and TRBJ1-1, with D possibly being TRBD1 (6 bases). This CDR3 has 13 residues. V lost 2 bases and J 5 bases, leaving 9 bases between the germline ends. In DNA, the CDR3 is TGTGCCAGCAGTTTACCCCAGGGGACTGAAGCTTTCTTT. Translation: CASSLPQGTEAFF.

Only one count was recorded for this clone. V gene TRBV6-2 or TRBV6-3 combines with J gene TRBJ1-1; 9 nucleotides agree with TRBD1. From germline, CDR1 is MNHEY and CDR2 SVGEGT. Germline trimming cut 5 bases from V and 6 bases from J; bases unmatched to any gene: 10. CDR3 length: 15 amino acids. For the CDR3, the DNA is TGTGCCAGCAGTAACGACAGGGACAGGGACGCTGAAGCTTTCTTT. This gives the protein CASSNDRDRDAEAFF.

Written as DNA, the CDR3 is TGCGCCAGCAGCTTGTCGGGACAGGGAGCTCAGCCCCAGCATTTT. This gives the protein CASSLSGQGAQPQHF. The rearrangement uses TRBV5-1 and TRBJ1-5, with 9 bases identical to TRBD1. V lost 1 base, J lost 6 bases, and 5 bases stayed unmatched. CDR3 length: 15 residues. From germline, CDR1 is SGHRS and CDR2 YFSETQ.

The chain couples TRBV19 to TRBJ2-3; tentative D call: TRBD2 (7 bases). V gave up 5 bases and J gave up 2 bases, with 17 bases separating them. The germline gives CDR1 LNHDA, CDR2 SQIVND (reference sequence). CDR3 length: 16 amino acids. CDR3 amino acids: CASSSGGGKFTDTQYF. The DNA of the CDR3 is TGTGCCAGTAGTTCGGGGGGCGGGAAATTCACAGATACGCAGTATTTT.

This chain links TRBV23-1 with TRBJ1-5, with D perhaps matching TRBD1 (5 bases). TRBV23-1 is classed as an ORF, of uncertain function. The CDR3 totals 19 residues. V lost 0 bases to trimming and J lost 0 bases, with 18 bases between them. The CDR3 bases are TGCGCCAGCAGTCAATCGGGCAAAAAGGGGATGCGTAGCAATCAGCCCCAGCATTTT. Translation: CASSQSGKKGMRSNQPQHF.

V is TRBV6-5 and J is TRBJ2-7; 9 bases align to TRBD1. Looked up from germline, CDR1 is MNHEY and CDR2 is SVGAGI. With 6 bases clipped from V and 6 bases from J, the junction kept 3 bases outside the gene matches. There are 12 residues in the CDR3. The CDR3 reads CASSWTGAEQYF. The CDR3 DNA reads as TGTGCCAGCAGCTGGACAGGGGCCGAGCAGTACTTC.

The V and J genes are TRBV19 and TRBJ2-5; 7 positions match TRBD1. Germline CDR1 is LNHDA and CDR2 is SQIVND (reference sequence). With 5 bases clipped from V and 5 bases from J, the junction kept 14 bases outside the gene matches. This CDR3 contains 16 residues. DNA of the CDR3: TGTGCCAGTAGTCGCGGTGCAGGGGGTCATGGGGAGACCCAGTACTTC. It is translated as CASSRGAGGHGETQYF.

This clone was seen once. This chain connects TRBV6-5 to TRBJ2-7, with TRBD1 matching 9 bases. This CDR3 region has 15 residues. Trimming cost V 4 bases and J 4 bases; bases outside gene matches: 8. Per germline, CDR1 MNHEY and CDR2 SVGAGI. The CDR3, as DNA: TGTGCCAGCAGTTTGACCGGGACAGGGATTTACGAGCAGTACTTC. Its translation: CASSLTGTGIYEQYF.

V gene TRBV7-2 combines with J gene TRBJ2-1, with D perhaps TRBD2 (5 bases). Trimming left V 5 bases short and J 3 bases short, with 14 bases between. There are 15 residues in the CDR3. Germline V CDR1 and CDR2: SGHTA, FQGNSA. CDR3 in DNA: TGTGCCAGCAGCCCCGCTAGCCGGTTCTACAATGAGCAGTTCTTC. It translates to CASSPASRFYNEQFF.

Only a few counts were recorded for this clone. The genes are TRBV19 and TRBJ1-1; D unresolved. V lost 6 bases, J lost 1 base, and 18 bases lay in between. The CDR3 contains 16 residues. Germline assignment: CDR1 LNHDA and CDR2 SQIVND (reference sequence). CDR3 nucleotide sequence: TGTGCCAGTAGGCTGGCAGGTAGTCTTGGGAACACTGAAGCTTTCTTT. It codes for CASRLAGSLGNTEAFF. Drawing the rest from reference TRBV19 and TRBJ1-1, the complete variable domain is DGGITQSPKYLFRKEGQNVTLSCEQNLNHDAMYWYRQDPGQGLRLIYYSQIVNDFQKGDIAEGYSVSREKKESFPLTVTSAQKNPTAFYLCASRLAGSLGNTEAFFGQGTRLTVV.

The chain uses TRBV18 and TRBJ1-2, with D hard to call. V lost 3 bases and J 5 bases, leaving 10 bases between the germline ends. CDR3 size: 13 residues. Per germline, CDR1 KGHSH and CDR2 LQKENI. The CDR3 here is CASSPPQSYGYTF. CDR3 coding DNA: TGTGCCAGCTCACCTCCACAGTCGTATGGCTACACCTTC.